The rows below give T cell receptor beta chains drawn from one sample of a study of cytomegalovirus exposure and HLA in healthy donors. The repertoire was sequenced with immunoSEQ multiplex PCR; TCRdb's copy has only in-frame clones and lacks some. The profile shows about 130,000 clones, around 78% of them singletons. Sequenced input: PBMCs. Receptor source: a man aged 35-49 years in good health and CMV-seronegative. CDR3s include the opening cysteine and the closing phenylalanine or tryptophan. A row's size may be missing; if present it is once, few, many or a size class.

size: .
V: TRBV27
J: TRBJ2-5
CDR3: CASSAGGLETQYF

size: few
V: TRBV6-6
J: TRBJ2-7
CDR3: CASSSGNLIHYEQYF

size: .
V: TRBV2
J: TRBJ2-7
CDR3: CASSESGQGYEQYF

size: .
V: TRBV5-1
J: TRBJ1-6
CDR3: CASSLGGEASPLHF

size: .
V: TRBV5-1
J: TRBJ2-1
CDR3: CASRTGTGMSEQFF

size: .
V: TRBV7-2
J: TRBJ2-3
CDR3: CASSLDGGARSDTQYF

size: .
V: TRBV7-9
J: TRBJ1-2
CDR3: CASSLVGGNYGYTF

size: .
V: TRBV7-8
J: TRBJ1-5
CDR3: CASSPQVRQSSNQPQHF

size: .
V: TRBV7-6
J: TRBJ1-1
CDR3: CASSLGGSREAFF

size: .
V: TRBV27
J: TRBJ1-1
CDR3: CASSSRRQGLNTEAFF

size: .
V: TRBV29-1
J: TRBJ2-3
CDR3: CSAGTGWDTQYF

size: .
V: TRBV6-7
J: TRBJ1-6
CDR3: CASKGTGISSYNSPLHF

size: once
V: TRBV27
J: .
CDR3: CASSLSGYPETGYSEQYF

size: .
V: TRBV28
J: TRBJ2-7
CDR3: CASSFIGTGDFGEQYF

size: .
V: TRBV6-5
J: TRBJ1-3
CDR3: CASSYADSSGNTIYF

size: .
V: TRBV9
J: TRBJ2-2
CDR3: CASSVEGSGTGELFF

size: .
V: TRBV5-6
J: TRBJ1-3
CDR3: CASSLRGGSGNTIYF

size: .
V: TRBV7-9
J: TRBJ1-5
CDR3: CASSLSTQPQHF

size: .
V: TRBV11-3
J: TRBJ2-6
CDR3: CASSLGNRAGANVLTF

size: .
V: TRBV27
J: TRBJ2-5
CDR3: CASSLFQGETQYF

size: .
V: TRBV5-5
J: TRBJ1-4
CDR3: CASSLAILRRGPSNEKLFF

size: .
V: TRBV10-2
J: TRBJ2-5
CDR3: CASAGRNQETQYF

size: .
V: TRBV27
J: TRBJ2-7
CDR3: CASSSSGQGFYEQYF

size: few
V: TRBV18
J: TRBJ1-2
CDR3: CASSPVENYGYTF

size: .
V: TRBV25-1
J: TRBJ2-7
CDR3: CASSETGHSYEQYF

size: few
V: TRBV9
J: TRBJ1-4
CDR3: CASSVDQGLGEKLFF

size: .
V: TRBV11-2
J: TRBJ2-1
CDR3: CASSLTGLPGNEQFF

size: once
V: TRBV7-9
J: TRBJ2-5
CDR3: CASSPRRSGGETQYF

size: few
V: TRBV6-6
J: TRBJ2-7
CDR3: CASSYAGNHEQYF

size: .
V: TRBV18
J: TRBJ1-1
CDR3: CASSPQGPGTEAFF

size: few
V: TRBV5-1
J: TRBJ1-3
CDR3: CASSFDSSSGNTIYF

size: .
V: TRBV9
J: TRBJ1-4
CDR3: CASGRDSGEKLFF

size: .
V: TRBV29-1
J: TRBJ1-3
CDR3: CSVVLGTGNTIYF

size: once
V: TRBV11-2
J: TRBJ2-1
CDR3: CASSYGDFHNEQFF

size: .
V: TRBV7-2
J: TRBJ1-6
CDR3: CASSMRLDSPLHF

size: .
V: TRBV6-5
J: TRBJ1-1
CDR3: CASSGRKEAFF

size: .
V: TRBV7-9
J: TRBJ1-5
CDR3: CASSPTRGGQDNQPQHF

size: .
V: TRBV19
J: TRBJ2-1
CDR3: CASSIAGTVYNEQFF

size: .
V: TRBV2
J: TRBJ2-1
CDR3: CASTFSFAGGVNNEQFF

size: once
V: TRBV4-1
J: TRBJ1-2
CDR3: CASSLRGGNYGYTF

size: .
V: TRBV6-5
J: TRBJ1-2
CDR3: CASSYLGGEGYGYTF

size: .
V: TRBV5-4
J: TRBJ2-7
CDR3: CATRDSRTFEQYF

size: once
V: TRBV15
J: TRBJ2-2
CDR3: CATSSYRATGELFF

size: .
V: TRBV5-1
J: TRBJ1-2
CDR3: CASSLAGQGEGYTF

size: once
V: TRBV9
J: TRBJ1-3
CDR3: CASSNHQAADTIYF

size: .
V: TRBV7-2
J: TRBJ2-2
CDR3: CASSFLGLANTGELFF

size: .
V: TRBV29-1
J: TRBJ1-1
CDR3: CSAITGNTEAFF

size: .
V: TRBV28
J: TRBJ2-5
CDR3: CASSATSGETQYF

size: .
V: TRBV4-3
J: TRBJ2-5
CDR3: CASSQASDRGKETQYF

size: .
V: TRBV4-3
J: TRBJ2-6
CDR3: CASSKDWGQLFSGANVLTF

size: few
V: TRBV6-5
J: TRBJ1-1
CDR3: CASSSQTRQGEAFF

size: few
V: TRBV18
J: TRBJ2-3
CDR3: CASSRNGGIMDTQYF

size: few
V: TRBV29-1
J: TRBJ1-1
CDR3: CSVVVRGTEAFF

size: few
V: TRBV7-9
J: TRBJ2-7
CDR3: CASSTSGEQYF

size: .
V: TRBV5-1
J: TRBJ2-4
CDR3: CASSLAPTSGGPPGNIQYF